This TCR beta chain was sequenced for a study of Ad26.COV2.S vaccination and SARS-CoV-2 variants. Study as a whole: Intramuscularly, Ad26.COV2.S was given either once or twice, 56 days apart. Study-wide findings and caveats: Across vaccine and placebo recipients, the breadth of non-spike TCRs was similar.

About this clone: Its antigen remains unidentified.

CDR1 is ENHRY, CDR2 SYGVKD, per germline. The CDR3 covers 14 residues. V gave up 0 bases and J gave up 0 bases, with 5 bases separating them. This sample's treatment: some 19 received Ad26.COV2.S at low or high dose, single or two shots; roughly five received placebo; per-sample allocation not given. Samples were taken on day 63 after the first vaccine or placebo injection. The assay was immunoSEQ multiplex PCR, and TCRdb's table has in-frame clones only and misses some. The sample consists of approximately 410,000 clones, 85% to 90% of them appearing once. This sequence joins TRBV10-3 and TRBJ1-1; D is ambiguous. Sequencing used peripheral blood, obtained in a trial of Ad26.COV2.S vaccine versus placebo. The source of this sequence is a person between 18 and 65 years old who received the Ad26.COV2.S COVID-19 vaccine or a placebo. CDR3 in amino acids: CAISESEMNTEAFF. The DNA of the CDR3 is TGTGCCATCAGTGAGTCCGAGATGAACACTGAAGCTTTCTTT.